This TCR beta chain was captured by sequencing in a study of T cell clonality in common variable immunodeficiency. The V gene's germline CDR1 is SGHNT and CDR2 YENEEA. V was cut by 5 bases and J by 1 base, with 9 bases left in between. This CDR3 is built from 13 residues. This clone was detected a few times. From the germline J gene comes the end of the CDR3, since the read stops 3 residues before it. Here immunoSEQ multiplex PCR was the method, and the copy in TCRdb shows in-frame clones only, minus some. The sample includes some 38,000 clones, none of them occurring once. This chain links TRBV11-3 with TRBJ2-7; TRBD2 is a possible D gene (5 bases). This TCR came from a person aged 18 to 75 in good health. Sequencing was performed on peripheral blood mononuclear cells. CDR3 DNA, as far as it was read: TGTGCCAGCAGCCCTAGCAGTTCCTACGAG. Translating it yields CASSPSSSYE. The complete CDR3 reads CASSPSSSYEQYF.